Following are 15 T cell receptor beta chains from one sample sequenced in a study of graft-versus-host responses after intestinal transplantation. These receptors lack a known antigen. The data were produced by immunoSEQ multiplex PCR, yet TCRdb's version contains in-frame clones alone and is incomplete. The table records 95,000 to 110,000 clones, roughly 90% of them present only once. Here the sequenced sample was unstimulated CD4+ T cells sorted from spleen or lymph node cells, taken before transplant. The origin of the receptors is a human donor who was the organ donor for an intestinal transplant.

The chain employs TRBV18 and TRBJ1-2, with 7 bases aligning to TRBD1. With V trimmed by 1 base and J by 1 base, 6 bases remained unmatched. Germline V gene sequence: CDR1 KGHSH, CDR2 LQKENI. There are 16 residues in the CDR3. CDR3 region: CASSPLDRADNYGYTF. The CDR3 DNA is TGTGCCAGCTCACCACTCGACAGGGCCGATAACTATGGCTACACCTTC.

The chain joins TRBV18 to TRBJ1-2, with D unclear. This CDR3 contains 13 residues. Germline V gene sequence: CDR1 KGHSH, CDR2 LQKENI. Trimming cost V 6 bases and J 1 base, with 9 bases left between them. The CDR3 reads CASSDGVNYGYTF. In nucleotides, the CDR3 is TGTGCCAGCTCGGACGGGGTTAACTATGGCTACACCTTC.

The chain uses TRBV6-5 and TRBJ2-5; D is unclear. The CDR3 has 14 amino acids. V lost 7 bases and J 2 bases, leaving 14 bases between the germline ends. Germline CDR1 MNHEY, CDR2 SVGAGI. The CDR3 DNA follows: TGTGCCAGCAAATTGATGAGTGGGCAAGAGACCCAGTACTTC. Its translation: CASKLMSGQETQYF.

V is TRBV4-1 and J is TRBJ2-3; perhaps D is TRBD1 or TRBD2 (5 bases each). CDR1 and CDR2 (germline): MGHRA, YSYEKL. Trimming removed 0 bases from V and 1 base from J, with 17 bases in between. This CDR3 contains 18 residues. Here the CDR3 DNA reads TGCGCCAGCAGCCAAGATAAATGGGGGTCTATCGGCACAGATACGCAGTATTTT. As protein: CASSQDKWGSIGTDTQYF.

As to this clone: Different DNA sequences within this sample yield the same CDR3. V gene TRBV11-2 combines with J gene TRBJ1-1, with D possibly TRBD1 on 5 matching bases. The CDR3 is made up of 13 amino acids. The germline gives CDR1 SGHAT, CDR2 FQNNGV. V dropped 4 bases and J dropped 1 base, with 7 bases sitting between them. Written as DNA, the CDR3 is TGTGCCAGCAGCTCCGACAGGAACACTGAAGCTTTCTTT. Residues: CASSSDRNTEAFF.

This chain connects TRBV5-6 to TRBJ1-5; TRBD1 is a possible D gene (6 bases). The CDR3 consists of 15 residues. Germline V gene lookup returns CDR1 SGHDT and CDR2 YYEEEE. Trimming pared 4 bases from V and 6 bases from J, leaving 17 bases between. The CDR3, as DNA: TGTGCCAGCAGCAGGAGTTGGGGGGCTGGTCAGCCCCAGCATTTT. Protein sequence: CASSRSWGAGQPQHF.

The chain is built from TRBV25-1 and TRBJ2-5; TRBD1 agrees at 7 bases. This CDR3 contains 14 residues. The germline V gene has CDR1 MGHDK and CDR2 SYGVNS. V gave up 6 bases and J gave up 5 bases; unmatched junction bases: 9. The CDR3 protein is CASRAQGTWETQYF. In nucleotides, the CDR3 is TGTGCCAGCAGGGCACAGGGGACGTGGGAGACCCAGTACTTC.

This clone occurred a few times. The chain joins TRBV7-3 to TRBJ2-1, with D perhaps TRBD1 or TRBD2 (5 bases each). Germline lookup yields CDR1 SGHTA and CDR2 FQGTGA. The CDR3 runs to 14 residues. The V end lost 4 bases, the J end lost 8 bases, and 15 bases lay between the germline ends. The CDR3 DNA follows: TGTGCCAGCAGCTCCACCCCGGGGCTCGATGAGCAGTTCTTC. It encodes CASSSTPGLDEQFF. The whole variable domain, remainder taken from reference TRBV7-3 and TRBJ2-1, is GAGVSQTPSNKVTEKGKYVELRCDPISGHTALYWYRQSLGQGPEFLIYFQGTGAADDSGLPNDRFFAVRPEGSVSTLKIQRTERGDSAVYLCASSSTPGLDEQFFGPGTRLTVL.

The V call is TRBV19, the J call TRBJ2-3; TRBD2 matches at 10 bases. Per germline, CDR1 LNHDA and CDR2 SQIVND (reference sequence). V gave up 5 bases and J gave up 3 bases; unmatched junction bases: 8. CDR3 length: 16 residues. The CDR3 is CASSPLAGGTTDTQYF. The CDR3 DNA reads TGTGCCAGTAGTCCCTTAGCGGGGGGCACGACAGATACGCAGTATTTT.

Of note for this clone: Other DNA sequences from this sample encode an identical CDR3 as well. The rearrangement joins TRBV6-6 to TRBJ1-2; 7 nucleotides agree with TRBD1. Germline V CDR1 and CDR2: MNHNY, SVGAGI (reference sequence). V shed 6 bases, J shed 4 bases, and the junction held 8 bases outside the gene matches. CDR3 length equals 14 residues. DNA for the CDR3: TGTGCCAGCAGCCCACCGGGACAGTCCTATGGCTACACCTTC. It translates to CASSPPGQSYGYTF.

The V and J genes are TRBV6-1 and TRBJ2-5; D perhaps matches TRBD1 (8 bases). The CDR3 has 20 amino acids. Germline V gene lookup returns CDR1 MNHNS and CDR2 SASEGT. Trimming took 2 bases from V and 5 from J, leaving 30 bases between them. CDR3 in amino acids: CASSEFGERGTGPSGETQYF. CDR3 bases: TGTGCCAGCAGTGAATTTGGGGAACGGGGGACAGGACCTAGCGGCGAGACCCAGTACTTC.

V is TRBV6-5 and J is TRBJ1-4; perhaps TRBD1 as D (6 bases). The CDR3 has 14 residues. CDR1 MNHEY and CDR2 SVGAGI come from the germline V gene. Trimming removed 0 bases from V and 5 bases from J, with 7 bases in between. CDR3 nucleotide sequence: TGTGCCAGCAGTTACTCCGGGGGCAATGAAAAACTGTTTTTT. This gives the protein CASSYSGGNEKLFF.

Written as DNA, the CDR3 is TGTGCCAGCAGCTTATCTCTGGGGCGAACAGATACGCAGTATTTT. Translating it yields CASSLSLGRTDTQYF. This chain joins TRBV7-9 and TRBJ2-3; possibly TRBD1 for D (5 bases). From germline, CDR1 is SEHNR and CDR2 FQNEAQ (reference sequence). This CDR3 region has 15 residues. The V end lost 2 bases, the J end lost 3 bases, and 12 bases lay between the germline ends.

This clone has more than one count but fewer than ten. The same CDR3 can be traced to other DNA sequences in this sample. V gene TRBV6-5 combines with J gene TRBJ1-2; 7 bases match TRBD1. Per the germline V gene, CDR1 is MNHEY and CDR2 is SVGAGI. V gave up 5 bases and J gave up 4 bases; unmatched junction bases: 7. The CDR3 consists of 14 residues. The CDR3: CASSPPGQSYGYTF. CDR3 nucleotides: TGTGCCAGCAGTCCCCCGGGACAGAGCTATGGCTACACCTTC.

This clone has more than one count but fewer than ten. The J gene is TRBJ1-3, the V gene TRBV6-5; D not resolved. This CDR3 comprises 15 residues. V lost 2 bases to trimming and J lost 2 bases, with 10 bases between them. Germline V gene sequence: CDR1 MNHEY, CDR2 SVGAGI. CDR3 nucleotides: TGTGCCAGCAGTTACGGGAAAGCGGCTGGAAACACCATATATTTT. It specifies CASSYGKAAGNTIYF.